A single sample gave rise to the 24 T cell receptor beta chains below, sequenced in a study of cytomegalovirus exposure and HLA in healthy donors. This table comes from immunoSEQ multiplex PCR, and its TCRdb copy is limited to in-frame clones, with some not included. The table includes some 140,000 clones, 85% to 90% detected once. The sample taken for sequencing was PBMCs. The receptors originated from a woman in her twenties or thirties in good health and CMV-seropositive.

V is TRBV28 and J is TRBJ1-2; D gene ambiguous. Trimming took 4 bases from V and 0 from J, leaving 9 bases between them. The CDR3 is 14 residues long. Per germline, CDR1 MDHEN and CDR2 SYDVKM. The CDR3 is CASSYLLSNYGYTF. The CDR3 DNA follows: TGTGCCAGCAGTTACCTACTCTCTAACTATGGCTACACCTTC.

A word on this clone: At the DNA level, this CDR3 is encoded by other sequences in the same sample as well. The J gene is TRBJ2-7, the V gene TRBV6-5; D may be TRBD2 (5 bases). The CDR3 sequence is 13 residues long. V lost 6 bases to trimming and J lost 2 bases, with 11 bases between them. Germline lookup yields CDR1 MNHEY and CDR2 SVGAGI. The CDR3 protein is CASRPPGTYEQYF. CDR3 sequence (DNA): TGTGCCAGCAGACCACCGGGGACCTACGAGCAGTACTTC.

This chain uses TRBV28 with TRBJ2-7; D is ambiguous. CDR1 is MDHEN and CDR2 is SYDVKM in the germline V gene. The CDR3 extends over 12 amino acids. Trimming pared 3 bases from V and 1 base from J, leaving 4 bases between. The CDR3 bases are TGTGCCAGCAGTTTTCAATCCTACGAGCAGTACTTC. It specifies CASSFQSYEQYF.

This chain joins TRBV19 and TRBJ1-2; a possible D gene is TRBD1 (5 bases). The CDR3 sequence is 13 residues long. V lost 5 bases and J 3 bases, leaving 10 bases between the germline ends. Germline CDR1 LNHDA, CDR2 SQIVND (reference sequence). The CDR3 loop reads CASSWGGDYGYTF. CDR3 in DNA: TGTGCCAGTAGTTGGGGGGGAGACTATGGCTACACCTTC.

Comment on this clone: Additional DNA sequences in this sample encode the identical CDR3. The chain joins TRBV18 to TRBJ2-5; perhaps TRBD1 as D (5 bases). This CDR3 has 13 residues. Trimming took off 3 bases at V and 3 bases at J, with 8 bases between the two ends. CDR1 is KGHSH, CDR2 LQKENI, per germline. CDR3 bases: TGTGCCAGCTCACCCGGACAAAAAGAGACCCAGTACTTC. It specifies CASSPGQKETQYF. The full variable domain, completed using reference TRBV18 and TRBJ2-5, is NAGVMQNPRHLVRRRGQEARLRCSPMKGHSHVYWYRQLPEEGLKFMVYLQKENIIDESGMPKERFSAEFPKEGPSILRIQQVVRGDSAAYFCASSPGQKETQYFGPGTRLLVL.

The count of this clone is one. The chain couples TRBV27 to TRBJ1-6; no reliable D call. The CDR3 runs 12 residues. Looked up from germline, CDR1 is MNHEY and CDR2 is SMNVEV (reference sequence). V was shortened by 7 bases and J by 12 bases, with 13 bases between the two germline ends. The CDR3 sequence is CASMVEGGPLHF. The CDR3 DNA reads TGTGCCAGCATGGTGGAGGGCGGACCCCTCCACTTT.

This rearrangement joins TRBV7-2 to TRBJ2-6; the D gene is possibly TRBD2 (5 bases). The germline gives CDR1 SGHTA, CDR2 FQGNSA. There are 15 residues in the CDR3. Between the trimmed V and J ends, which lost 3 bases and 0 bases, there was a span of 6 bases. CDR3 coding DNA: TGTGCCAGCAGCTTCCGGGACTCTGGGGCCAACGTCCTGACTTTC. Translated: CASSFRDSGANVLTF.

The sample holds a few counts of this clone. V gene TRBV15 combines with J gene TRBJ2-3, with D maybe TRBD2 (7 bases). Germline assignment: CDR1 LNHNV and CDR2 YYDKDF (reference sequence). V was shortened by 1 base and J by 4 bases, with 21 bases between the two germline ends. This CDR3 is 18 amino acids long. The CDR3 loop is CATSRGDEGGPQSDTQYF. The CDR3 nucleotides read TGTGCCACCAGCAGAGGGGACGAGGGGGGGCCCCAGTCAGATACGCAGTATTTT.

This sequence joins TRBV2 and TRBJ1-1, with a possible D match to TRBD1 (5 bases). From germline, CDR1 is SNHLY and CDR2 FYNNEI. V was clipped by 4 bases and J by 4 bases, with 10 bases between them. The CDR3 sequence is 13 residues long. The chain's CDR3 is CASSGQSGTEAFF. The CDR3 DNA is TGTGCCAGCAGTGGACAGTCCGGCACTGAAGCTTTCTTT.

The chain combines TRBV5-6 with TRBJ2-3, with D possibly being TRBD1 (6 bases). This CDR3 is 15 amino acids long. Trimming took off 2 bases at V and 4 bases at J, with 14 bases between the two ends. CDR1 is SGHDT and CDR2 is YYEEEE in the germline V gene. CDR3 region: CASSFQGLQADTQYF. CDR3 DNA sequence: TGTGCCAGCAGCTTCCAGGGGTTACAGGCAGATACGCAGTATTTT.

The chain combines TRBV28 with TRBJ1-2; 9 nucleotides align to TRBD1. CDR1 is MDHEN, CDR2 SYDVKM, per germline. V lost 6 bases and J lost 3; bases outside the gene matches: 5. This CDR3 is 14 amino acids long. The chain's CDR3 is CASRQGAPYYGYTF. In DNA form, the CDR3 reads TGTGCCAGCAGACAGGGGGCGCCTTACTATGGCTACACCTTC.

The table lists this clone with a count of one. This sequence joins TRBV25-1 and TRBJ2-5, with D unresolved. CDR1 and CDR2 from the germline V gene are MGHDK and SYGVNS. The V and J ends lost 0 bases and 5 bases respectively, with 4 bases between them. The length of the CDR3 is 12 residues. CDR3 amino acids: CASSEYSETQYF. The CDR3 DNA reads as TGTGCCAGCAGTGAATATAGTGAGACCCAGTACTTC.

The DNA of the CDR3 is TGTGCCACCAGCGTATCGGGCGGGGGTTTATACAATGAGCAGTTCTTC. Translating it yields CATSVSGGGLYNEQFF. This rearrangement joins TRBV15 to TRBJ2-1; TRBD2 matches 7 bases. V shed 5 bases and J 4 bases; nucleotides not matched to a gene: 11. The germline CDR1 and CDR2 sequences are LNHNV and YYDKDF (reference sequence). The CDR3 totals 16 residues.

This clone occurred once. The CDR3 nucleotides are TGTGCCAGCAGCTTAGGGGCGGGGAACGAGCAGTACTTC. Protein product: CASSLGAGNEQYF. The rearrangement uses TRBV11-2 and TRBJ2-7; possibly TRBD2 for D (6 bases). The CDR3 contains 13 residues. Per germline, CDR1 SGHAT and CDR2 FQNNGV. Trimming pared 1 base from V and 5 bases from J, leaving 9 bases between.

This chain connects TRBV27 to TRBJ2-5, with TRBD2 identical over 8 bases. The trim removed 4 bases at V and 1 base at J, leaving 5 bases unmatched. CDR1 is MNHEY and CDR2 is SMNVEV in the germline V gene (reference sequence). This CDR3 has 15 amino acids. The CDR3 is CASSSERGSQETQYF. The CDR3 bases are TGTGCCAGCAGTTCAGAGCGGGGGAGCCAAGAGACCCAGTACTTC.

Worth noting for this clone: The identical CDR3 is also encoded by other nucleotide sequences in the sample. The chain recombines TRBV2 with TRBJ1-4, with a possible D match to TRBD1 (6 bases). V gave up 4 bases and J gave up 0 bases, with 9 bases separating them. This CDR3 comprises 15 residues. Per the germline V gene, CDR1 is SNHLY and CDR2 is FYNNEI. CDR3 coding DNA: TGTGCCAGCAGTGTACAGGGTGCAACTAATGAAAAACTGTTTTTT. It yields the protein CASSVQGATNEKLFF.

This sequence joins TRBV18 and TRBJ1-6, with 9 bases matching TRBD1. Trimming took 3 bases from V and 7 from J; bases not matched to a gene: 7. Per the germline V gene, CDR1 is KGHSH and CDR2 is LQKENI. This CDR3 comprises 16 residues. The CDR3 loop is CASSPQGDRENSPLHF. The CDR3 coding sequence is TGTGCCAGCTCACCTCAAGGGGACAGGGAGAATTCACCCCTCCACTTT. The whole variable domain, remainder taken from reference TRBV18 and TRBJ1-6, is NAGVMQNPRHLVRRRGQEARLRCSPMKGHSHVYWYRQLPEEGLKFMVYLQKENIIDESGMPKERFSAEFPKEGPSILRIQQVVRGDSAAYFCASSPQGDRENSPLHFGNGTRLTVT.

This clone was recorded only once. This rearrangement joins TRBV2 to TRBJ1-2, with D perhaps TRBD1 (5 bases). V lost 7 bases to trimming and J lost 8 bases, with 23 bases between them. There are 15 residues in the CDR3. The V gene's germline CDR1 is SNHLY and CDR2 FYNNEI. CDR3: CASIGGSGGKEGYTF. In DNA form, the CDR3 reads TGTGCCAGCATCGGCGGTTCTGGGGGGAAGGAGGGCTACACCTTC.

The CDR3 reads CASSIGQLQPQHF. The CDR3 DNA is TGTGCCAGTAGTATTGGACAGCTCCAGCCCCAGCATTTT. This sequence joins TRBV19 and TRBJ1-5, with D possibly TRBD1 on 6 matching bases. V dropped 3 bases and J dropped 7 bases, with 10 bases sitting between them. The length of the CDR3 is 13 residues. Germline lookup yields CDR1 LNHDA and CDR2 SQIVND (reference sequence).

This clone is a singleton in its sample. This chain connects TRBV5-6 to TRBJ2-3; 11 nucleotides match TRBD2. The CDR3 has 16 residues. CDR1 SGHDT and CDR2 YYEEEE come from the germline V gene. Trimming removed 2 bases from V and 1 base from J; junction bases left unmatched: 3. The CDR3 protein is CASSFPSGGRTDTQYF. In DNA, the CDR3 is TGTGCCAGCAGCTTCCCTAGCGGGGGGCGCACAGATACGCAGTATTTT.

V and J are TRBV6-1 and TRBJ1-2; perhaps TRBD1 as D (5 bases). The CDR3 is made up of 14 amino acids. Germline CDR1 and CDR2: MNHNS and SASEGT. The V end was cut by 2 bases, the J end by 7 bases, with 14 bases between. CDR3 sequence reads: CASSEISPGGGYTF. The CDR3 coding sequence is TGTGCCAGCAGTGAAATTTCCCCCGGGGGTGGCTACACCTTC.

The V call is TRBV27, the J call TRBJ2-7, with TRBD1 matching 9 bases. Germline loops: CDR1 MNHEY, CDR2 SMNVEV (reference sequence). The CDR3 totals 15 residues. The J segment lost 7 bases and the V segment lost 6 bases, leaving 13 bases of the junction unmatched. The CDR3 loop reads CASRRARDRVVEQYF. In DNA form, the CDR3 reads TGTGCCAGCAGGAGAGCCCGGGACAGGGTTGTAGAGCAGTACTTC.

The rearrangement links TRBV9 to TRBJ2-7, with D possibly TRBD1 on 6 matching bases. Germline lookup yields CDR1 SGDLS and CDR2 YYNGEE. V was cut by 3 bases and J by 6 bases, with 13 bases left in between. The CDR3 spans 13 residues. The CDR3 DNA reads TGTGCCAGCAGCGCCGCTACAGGGCCCGAGCAGTACTTC. It yields the protein CASSAATGPEQYF.

V gene TRBV27 combines with J gene TRBJ2-3; D perhaps matches TRBD2 (5 bases). Germline lookup yields CDR1 MNHEY and CDR2 SMNVEV (reference sequence). This CDR3 comprises 15 residues. The V end was cut by 1 base, the J end by 2 bases, with 10 bases between. The DNA for the CDR3 is TGTGCCAGCAGTTTATATGGCGGGCCCACAGATACGCAGTATTTT. Its protein product is CASSLYGGPTDTQYF.